This T cell receptor beta chain was sequenced in a study of PD-1 blockade in classical Hodgkin lymphoma. CDR1 and CDR2 (germline): LGHNT, FRNRAP. This CDR3 contains 15 residues. The V end was cut by 4 bases, the J end by 3 bases, with 13 bases between. Only in-frame clones appear in the TCRdb table, and some are missing; sequencing was by immunoSEQ multiplex PCR. This table holds roughly 19,000 clones, around 89% found once. Specified time point: cycle 4 day 1 (C4D1), after more than 5 weeks of nivolumab. All trial patients relapsed after autologous stem cell transplantation. Isolation of CD8+ T cells from thawed PBMCs used magnetic negative selection. Classifying best responses yielded complete response, partial response or progressive disease.

The sequencing used CD8+ T cells from blood, collected before the fourth cycle of nivolumab. The V and J genes are TRBV12-5 and TRBJ2-1, with a possible D match to TRBD2 (6 bases). The clonotype originates from a human donor with classical Hodgkin lymphoma. CDR3 nucleotides: TGTGCTAGTGGTTCCTCCGGGGGAGGCTACAATGAGCAGTTCTTC. It codes for CASGSSGGGYNEQFF.